The present entry profiles one T cell receptor (beta chain) with its context. Germline trimming cut 5 bases from V and 2 bases from J; bases unmatched to any gene: 4. This CDR3 has 14 amino acids. Germline loops: CDR1 MDHEN, CDR2 SYDVKM. This sample is part of a study of blood T cell repertoires in COVID-19. Generated by immunoSEQ multiplex PCR, the TCRdb table keeps only in-frame clones and is missing some. The data contain fewer than 350,000 clones, just over 90% of them singletons. The specimen was PBMCs or T cells enriched from blood (not recorded which). The source is a middle-aged woman with acute COVID-19. This chain joins TRBV28 and TRBJ1-2, with TRBD1 matching over 8 bases. CDR3 residues: CASSPGGVNYGYTF. CDR3 in DNA: TGTGCCAGCAGTCCAGGGGGCGTCAACTATGGCTACACCTTC.